The sequence of this T cell receptor (beta chain) was determined in a study of Graves' ophthalmopathy and Graves' hyperthyroidism. Study-wide findings and caveats: Most expanded thyroid clonotypes above 0.001 frequency also appeared in blood. Using a 13-signature model, the authors split ophthalmopathy from stable hyperthyroidism, with approximately 88% sensitivity and approximately 81% specificity.

With V trimmed by 7 bases and J by 7 bases, 16 bases remained unmatched. The CDR3 spans 17 residues. At least ten counts were recorded for this clonotype. Its antigen is unknown. The authors amplified TCR beta CDR3 regions from RNA transcripts. Second-round multiplex PCR came after a first-round RT-PCR that employed HTBI primers. TCRdb reprocessed the multiplex PCR reads via MiXCR and lists one record per CDR3 protein. The table includes approximately 640,000 distinct CDR3 sequences, roughly two fifths detected once. This sequence originates from an adult man with Graves' ophthalmopathy. The rearrangement joins TRBV12-3 or TRBV12-4 to TRBJ2-2; TRBD1 matches 9 bases. Sequenced sample: peripheral blood. CDR3 sequence (DNA): TGTGCCAGCACTCCTGCAGACAGGGGGACGGAGGTCGGGGAGCTGTTTTTT. This codes for CASTPADRGTEVGELFF.